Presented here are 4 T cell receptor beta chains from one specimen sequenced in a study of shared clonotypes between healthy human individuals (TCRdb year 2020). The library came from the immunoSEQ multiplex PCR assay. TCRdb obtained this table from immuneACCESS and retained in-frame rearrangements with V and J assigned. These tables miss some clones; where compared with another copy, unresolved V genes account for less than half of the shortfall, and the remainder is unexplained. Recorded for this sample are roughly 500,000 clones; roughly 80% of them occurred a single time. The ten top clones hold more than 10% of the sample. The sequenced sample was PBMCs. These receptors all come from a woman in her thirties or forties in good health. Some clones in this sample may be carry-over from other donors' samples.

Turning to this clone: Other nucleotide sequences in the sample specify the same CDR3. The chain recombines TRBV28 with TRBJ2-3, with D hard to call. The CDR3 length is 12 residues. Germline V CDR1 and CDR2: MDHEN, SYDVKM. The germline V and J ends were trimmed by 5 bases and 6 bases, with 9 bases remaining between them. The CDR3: CASSLLTDTQYF. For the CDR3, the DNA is TGTGCCAGCAGTCTTTTAACGGATACGCAGTATTTT.

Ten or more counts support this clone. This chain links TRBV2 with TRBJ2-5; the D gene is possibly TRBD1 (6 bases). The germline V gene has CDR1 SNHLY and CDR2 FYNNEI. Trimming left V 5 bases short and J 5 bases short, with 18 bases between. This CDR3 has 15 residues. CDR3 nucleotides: TGTGCCAGCAGTTCGGACGGGACACTTGGTGAGACCCAGTACTTC. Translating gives CASSSDGTLGETQYF.

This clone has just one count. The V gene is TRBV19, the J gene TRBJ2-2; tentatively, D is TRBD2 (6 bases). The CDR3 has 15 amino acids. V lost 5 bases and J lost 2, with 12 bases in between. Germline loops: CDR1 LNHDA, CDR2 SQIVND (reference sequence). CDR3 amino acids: CASSYSGTNTGELFF. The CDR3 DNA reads TGTGCCAGTAGTTATTCCGGGACTAACACCGGGGAGCTGTTTTTT.

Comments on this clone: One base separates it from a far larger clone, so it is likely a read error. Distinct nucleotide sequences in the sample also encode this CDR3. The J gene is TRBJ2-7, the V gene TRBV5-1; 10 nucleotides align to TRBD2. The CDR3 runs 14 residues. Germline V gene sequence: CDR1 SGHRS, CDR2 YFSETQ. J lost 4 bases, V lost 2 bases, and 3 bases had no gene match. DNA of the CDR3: TGCGCCAGCAGCTTCCGAGCGGGAGGGTACGAGCAGTACTTC. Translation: CASSFRAGGYEQYF.